Sequencing of this T cell receptor beta chain was carried out in a study of response to subunit inactivated influenza vaccine. The study, taken as a whole, reports: T cells newly recruited by each seasonal influenza vaccination are few, the authors suggested.

CDR1 is SGHAT, CDR2 FQNNGV, per germline. Trimming cost V 0 bases and J 9 bases; bases outside gene matches: 12. The CDR3 is 17 residues long. Using its own MiXCR run on the RT-PCR reads, TCRdb lists one record per CDR3 protein. The repertoire holds about half a million distinct CDR3 sequences, 6.5% to 8% seen once, with under 15% in the top ten. A remark on this clonotype: Its antigen is unknown.

Sample: PBMCs from blood, taken 23 months after vaccination. V gene TRBV11-2 combines with J gene TRBJ2-1; 9 bases are shared with TRBD2. This TCR was sampled from a man between 50 and 69 years old who received an inactivated influenza vaccine. CDR3 loop: CASSLEWSPSGRSEQFF. CDR3 sequence (DNA): TGTGCCAGCAGCTTAGAATGGTCCCCCAGCGGGAGGAGTGAGCAGTTCTTC.